The 16 T cell receptor beta chains below were found in one sample sequenced in a study of control samples from healthy donors and cancer patients. Profiling relied on immunoSEQ multiplex PCR, and the TCRdb table lists in-frame clones only, not all of them. The top ten hold about 12% of the sample, which has 150,000 or so clones, 85% to 90% seen once. Source material: blood. Source of these receptors: a man aged 30 to 39 in good health.

The J gene is TRBJ1-2, the V gene TRBV29-1; 9 nucleotides align to TRBD1. The CDR3 extends over 13 amino acids. The germline V gene has CDR1 SQVTM and CDR2 ANQGSEA. With V trimmed by 4 bases and J by 7 bases, 7 bases remained unmatched. The CDR3 spells CSVVPGQGGGYTF. CDR3 DNA sequence: TGCAGCGTTGTCCCGGGACAGGGAGGTGGCTACACCTTC.

The genes are TRBV18 and TRBJ2-2; no reliable D call. V was pared by 0 bases and J by 12 bases, with 14 bases between. The CDR3 loop spans 14 amino acids. CDR1 and CDR2 from the germline V gene are KGHSH and LQKENI. The CDR3 region is CASSPPAAARKLFF. CDR3 bases: TGTGCCAGCTCACCACCGGCAGCAGCGAGAAAGCTGTTTTTT.

V gene TRBV11-2 combines with J gene TRBJ2-3, with D perhaps given as TRBD1 or TRBD2 (5 bases each). The CDR3 length is 17 residues. CDR1 and CDR2 from the germline V gene are SGHAT and FQNNGV. V lost 2 bases and J 2 bases, leaving 17 bases between the germline ends. For the CDR3, the DNA is TGTGCCAGCAGCTTACGGGTCGAGGGGCGATCCACAGATACGCAGTATTTT. It codes for CASSLRVEGRSTDTQYF.

V gene TRBV27 combines with J gene TRBJ2-2, with 11 bases identical to TRBD2. The CDR3 consists of 19 residues. The germline CDR1 and CDR2 sequences are MNHEY and SMNVEV (reference sequence). With V trimmed by 3 bases and J by 3 bases, 12 bases remained unmatched. In nucleotides, the CDR3 is TGTGCCAGCAGTTTCCTTGCGGATAGCGGGGGGGCATACACCGGGGAGCTGTTTTTT. Translated: CASSFLADSGGAYTGELFF.

The chain employs TRBV5-4 and TRBJ2-6; D unclear. This CDR3 has 14 residues. Germline-derived CDR1 and CDR2 are SGHNT and YYREEE (reference sequence). V dropped 5 bases and J dropped 0 bases, with 6 bases sitting between them. CDR3 nucleotide sequence: TGTGCCAGCAGTACCTACTCTGGGGCCAACGTCCTGACTTTC. Translating it yields CASSTYSGANVLTF. Looking up the rest from reference TRBV5-4 and TRBJ2-6 gives the full variable domain: ETGVTQSPTHLIKTRGQQVTLRCSSQSGHNTVSWYQQALGQGPQFIFQYYREEENGRGNFPPRFSGLQFPNYSSELNVNALELDDSALYLCASSTYSGANVLTFGAGSRLTVL.

The chain uses TRBV18 and TRBJ1-1; TRBD1 aligns across 8 bases. The germline V gene encodes CDR1 KGHSH and CDR2 LQKENI. V gave up 0 bases and J gave up 5 bases; unmatched junction bases: 5. CDR3 length: 15 residues. The CDR3 nucleotides read TGTGCCAGCTCACCACCGCAGGGGGCGCGTACTGAAGCTTTCTTT. Translation gives CASSPPQGARTEAFF.

This chain connects TRBV7-2 to TRBJ1-3; TRBD1 aligns across 9 bases. Unmatched junction bases numbered 13, after V lost 9 bases and J lost 7 bases. The CDR3 consists of 15 residues. Germline V gives CDR1 SGHTA, CDR2 FQGNSA. For the CDR3, the DNA is TGTGCCAGTAGGGCCGGGACAGGGCGGCGCAACACCATATATTTT. Translation gives CASRAGTGRRNTIYF.

The chain joins TRBV6-6 to TRBJ2-5, with 10 bases fitting TRBD2. The germline V gene has CDR1 MNHNY and CDR2 SVGAGI (reference sequence). The length of the CDR3 is 16 residues. J was trimmed by 2 bases and V by 2 bases; bases with no gene match: 5. CDR3 nucleotide sequence: TGTGCCAGCAGTTACGGTCTAGCGGGGGAACAAGAGACCCAGTACTTC. Protein product: CASSYGLAGEQETQYF.

The chain couples TRBV3-1 (or the pseudogene TRBV3-2) to TRBJ1-1, with D perhaps TRBD1 (5 bases). The germline CDR1 and CDR2 sequences are LGHDT and YNNKEL (reference sequence). CDR3 length: 13 residues. The ends were cut back, 1 base at V and 7 bases at J, with 10 bases in the middle. The CDR3 DNA follows: TGTGCCAGCAGCCAAGTCGGCGGGGGTGAAGCTTTCTTT. Translated, it gives CASSQVGGGEAFF.

V is TRBV10-3 and J is TRBJ1-2; D is possibly TRBD1 (6 bases). Germline V gene lookup returns CDR1 ENHRY and CDR2 SYGVKD. The CDR3 sequence is 16 residues long. V lost 3 bases and J lost 8, with 22 bases in between. The CDR3 DNA sequence: TGTGCCATCAGTGACCCCCGACAGGTACTCTATAGAGGCTACACCTTC. The encoded protein is CAISDPRQVLYRGYTF.

The rearrangement links TRBV2 to TRBJ1-3, with D possibly matching TRBD1 (6 bases). Germline loops: CDR1 SNHLY, CDR2 FYNNEI. Trimming stripped 4 bases from V and 4 bases from J, with 8 bases between. The CDR3 has 13 amino acids. CDR3 sequence: CASSAGTGNTIYF. CDR3 bases: TGTGCCAGCAGTGCCGGGACAGGAAACACCATATATTTT.

The chain employs TRBV19 and TRBJ2-1; D is tentatively TRBD1 or TRBD2 (5 bases each). V lost 4 bases and J 16 bases, leaving 20 bases between the germline ends. Germline V CDR1 and CDR2: LNHDA, SQIVND (reference sequence). The CDR3 runs to 13 residues. CDR3 sequence: CASSTRPRDPAFF. CDR3 bases: TGTGCCAGTAGTACCCGCCCCCGGGACCCAGCTTTCTTC.

This chain joins TRBV20-1 and TRBJ1-6, with D hard to call. The length of the CDR3 is 12 residues. The V end lost 3 bases, the J end lost 7 bases, and 7 bases lay between the germline ends. Germline V gene lookup returns CDR1 DFQATT and CDR2 SNEGSKA (reference sequence). This chain's CDR3 is CSASQRNSPLHF. Written as DNA, the CDR3 is TGCAGTGCTAGTCAGAGAAATTCACCCCTCCACTTT.

J is TRBJ2-1 and V is TRBV7-8; 7 positions match TRBD2. V shed 5 bases, J shed 4 bases, and the junction held 8 bases outside the gene matches. This CDR3 region has 15 residues. The V gene's germline CDR1 is SGHVS and CDR2 FQNEAQ. The CDR3 nucleotides read TGTGCCAGCAGCCCTAGCGGAGGTCGATACAATGAGCAGTTCTTC. This codes for CASSPSGGRYNEQFF.

The chain couples TRBV14 to TRBJ2-7; D is unresolved. Trimming shortened V by 4 bases and J by 4 bases, and 11 bases separated the two germline ends. The CDR3 sequence is 13 residues long. Germline lookup yields CDR1 SGHDN and CDR2 FVKESK. CDR3 sequence: CASSRLPGYEQYF. CDR3 coding DNA: TGTGCCAGCAGCCGCCTTCCCGGTTACGAGCAGTACTTC.

This clone was seen only once. This chain uses TRBV3-1 (or the pseudogene TRBV3-2) with TRBJ2-5; D not resolved. CDR3 length: 13 residues. The germline V and J ends were trimmed by 1 base and 14 bases, with 17 bases remaining between them. Germline CDR1 and CDR2: LGHDT and YNNKEL (reference sequence). As DNA, the CDR3 is TGTGCCAGCAGCCAAGTCCAAGGCGGCTGGTTTTACTTC. Translated, it gives CASSQVQGGWFYF.